This TCR beta chain was identified in a study of cytomegalovirus exposure and HLA in healthy donors. Overall study: An analysis done earlier identified 100 million to 140 million unique TCR beta sequences from 190 million or so T cells. Early released data comprised tens of millions of unique TCRs from HLA-typed donors.

PCR used 60 Vbeta primers and 13 Jbeta primers. This table comes from immunoSEQ multiplex PCR, and its TCRdb copy is limited to in-frame clones, with some not included. The sample consists of about 200,000 clones, around 83% of them appearing once. There are 14 residues in the CDR3. Trimming stripped 11 bases from V and 4 bases from J, with 18 bases between. The germline gives CDR1 SGHVS, CDR2 FNYEAQ. Sequenced sample: PBMCs. The sequence came from a man aged 35-49 years in good health and CMV-seropositive. J is TRBJ1-3 and V is TRBV7-6; a weak D match, TRBD1 (5 bases). CDR3 residues: CAGGGLRAGNTIYF. The DNA of the CDR3 is TGTGCCGGGGGGGGGTTGAGAGCGGGAAACACCATATATTTT. Full variable domain (outside the CDR3, taken from reference TRBV7-6 and TRBJ1-3): GAGVSQSPRYKVTKRGQDVALRCDPISGHVSLYWYRQALGQGPEFLTYFNYEAQQDKSGLPNDRFSAERPEGSISTLTIQRTEQRDSAMYRCAGGGLRAGNTIYFGEGSWLTVV.